Sequencing of this T cell receptor (beta chain) was carried out in a study of CD8 T cells in Susac syndrome. Patients with stable or active relapsing-remitting disease, all of them treatment-naive, made up the multiple sclerosis controls. V was clipped by 1 base and J by 8 bases; unmatched bases: 8. The CDR3 runs to 16 residues. When the RNA was reverse transcribed, random hexamers were used with an input of roughly 0.5 to 1 ug. TCRdb analysed the immunoSEQ multiplex PCR reads with MiXCR anew, one entry per CDR3 protein. In the table there are 200,000 or so distinct CDR3 sequences, roughly 90% of which are singletons.

The V gene is TRBV12-3 or TRBV12-4, the J gene TRBJ1-2; 12 positions agree with TRBD1. The TCR originated in a human donor with multiple sclerosis. Input material: CD8+ T cells from PBMCs. The CDR3 sequence: CASSLDGTGGNRGYTF. CDR3 DNA sequence: TGTGCCAGCAGTTTAGACGGGACAGGGGGCAATCGGGGCTACACCTTC.